This TCR beta chain is drawn from a study of CD8 T cells in ankylosing spondylitis. This clonotype has ten or more counts. CDR3 length: 13 amino acids. V lost 11 bases to trimming and J lost 4 bases, with 17 bases between them. One entry per CDR3 protein, called by TCRdb with MiXCR from the 5' RACE reads. Of approximately 100,000 distinct CDR3 sequences in the sample, over 6.5% were seen once. The sequence was collected from a male donor with ankylosing spondylitis or in good health (not recorded which). V gene TRBV12-3 or TRBV12-4 combines with J gene TRBJ1-2, with no clear D. The sequenced sample consisted of blood, either unsorted or a sorted T cell fraction (not recorded which). For the CDR3, the DNA is TGTGCCGCAGGCGAAGGGCTAAGCTATGGCTACACCTTC. Its translation is CAAGEGLSYGYTF.